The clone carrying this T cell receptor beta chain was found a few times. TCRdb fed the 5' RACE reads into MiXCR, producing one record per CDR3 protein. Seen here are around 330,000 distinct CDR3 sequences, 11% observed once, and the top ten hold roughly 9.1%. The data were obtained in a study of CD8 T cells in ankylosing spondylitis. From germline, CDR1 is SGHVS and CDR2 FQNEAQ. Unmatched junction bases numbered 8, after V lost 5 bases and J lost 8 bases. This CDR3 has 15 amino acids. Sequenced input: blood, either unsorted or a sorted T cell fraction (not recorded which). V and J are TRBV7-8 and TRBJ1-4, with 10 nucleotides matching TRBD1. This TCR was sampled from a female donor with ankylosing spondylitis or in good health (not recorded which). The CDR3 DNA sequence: TGTGCCAGCAGCCATTCCGGGACAGGGGAAGAAAAACTGTTTTTT. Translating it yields CASSHSGTGEEKLFF.